This T cell receptor beta chain appears in the sequencing data of a study of PD-1 blockade in classical Hodgkin lymphoma. The time point here: cycle 4 day 1 (C4D1), after six to seven weeks of nivolumab. All trial patients relapsed after autologous stem cell transplantation. The CDR3 sequence is 14 residues long. The germline gives CDR1 SEHNR, CDR2 FQNEAQ (reference sequence). Trimming removed 3 bases from V and 0 bases from J, with 8 bases in between. Notes on the study in general: Repertoires differed for reasons still undefined, possibly disease activity or prior therapy.

The protocol was immunoSEQ multiplex PCR, while the TCRdb copy is restricted to in-frame clones and leaves out a portion. Altogether more than 40,000 clones are present, around 69% being singletons, with the ten largest covering approximately 2.4%. As concerns this clone: Its cognate antigen is unknown.

This chain links TRBV7-9 with TRBJ1-1, with D possibly TRBD1 on 6 matching bases. This sample comprised peripheral blood mononuclear cells (PBMCs), obtained before the fourth cycle of nivolumab. This clonotype was sampled from a human donor with classical Hodgkin lymphoma. The CDR3 sequence: CASSLQGMNTEAFF. The CDR3 region has the DNA TGTGCCAGCAGCTTGCAGGGGATGAACACTGAAGCTTTCTTT.